This T cell receptor beta chain came from a study of blood T cell repertoires in COVID-19. Germline values: CDR1 SGHVS, CDR2 FNYEAQ. The CDR3 runs to 13 residues. V lost 2 bases to trimming and J lost 3 bases, with 4 bases between them. Measured with immunoSEQ multiplex PCR; TCRdb has only the in-frame clones, and not every one. The repertoire holds more than 95,000 clones, around four fifths seen once, with roughly 5% in the top ten. This clone was picked up a small number of times. This receptor was taken from a man between 60 and 75 years old with acute or convalescent COVID-19. Sequencing was carried out using peripheral blood. The chain recombines TRBV7-6 with TRBJ1-4, with D unresolved. Here the CDR3 DNA reads TGTGCCAGCAGCTTAACGGCTAATGAAAAACTGTTTTTT. Amino acid sequence: CASSLTANEKLFF.